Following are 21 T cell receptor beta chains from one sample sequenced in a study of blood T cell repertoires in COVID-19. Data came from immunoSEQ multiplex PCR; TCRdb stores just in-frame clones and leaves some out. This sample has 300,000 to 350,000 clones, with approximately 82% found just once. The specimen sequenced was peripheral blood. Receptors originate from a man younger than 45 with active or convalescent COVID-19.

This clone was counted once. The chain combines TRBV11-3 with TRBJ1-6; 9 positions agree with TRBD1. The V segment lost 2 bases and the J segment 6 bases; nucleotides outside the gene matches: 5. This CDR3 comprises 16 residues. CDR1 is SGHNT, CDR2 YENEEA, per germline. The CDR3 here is CASSLLGTGLNSPLHF. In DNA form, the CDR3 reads TGTGCCAGCAGCTTACTTGGGACAGGGCTTAATTCACCCCTCCACTTT.

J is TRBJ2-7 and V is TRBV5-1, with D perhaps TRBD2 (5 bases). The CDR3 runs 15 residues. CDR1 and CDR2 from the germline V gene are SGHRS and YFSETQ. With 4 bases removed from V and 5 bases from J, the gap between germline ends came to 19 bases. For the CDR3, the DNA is TGCGCCAGCAGCCTGGACGGGGATCCCCGTAACGAGCAGTACTTC. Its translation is CASSLDGDPRNEQYF.

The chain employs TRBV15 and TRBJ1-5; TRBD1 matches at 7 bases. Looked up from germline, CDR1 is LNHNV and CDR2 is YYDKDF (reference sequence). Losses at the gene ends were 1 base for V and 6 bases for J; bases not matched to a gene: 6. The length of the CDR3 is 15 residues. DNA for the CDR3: TGTGCCACCAGCAGAGGTACAGGGGCGATTCAGCCCCAGCATTTT. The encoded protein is CATSRGTGAIQPQHF.

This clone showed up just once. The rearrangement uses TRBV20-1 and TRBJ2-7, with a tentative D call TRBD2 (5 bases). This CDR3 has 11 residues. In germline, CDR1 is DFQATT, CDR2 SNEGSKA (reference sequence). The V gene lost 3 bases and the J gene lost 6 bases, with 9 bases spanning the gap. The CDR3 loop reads CSASRGREQYF. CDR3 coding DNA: TGCAGTGCTAGCCGGGGTCGCGAGCAGTACTTC.

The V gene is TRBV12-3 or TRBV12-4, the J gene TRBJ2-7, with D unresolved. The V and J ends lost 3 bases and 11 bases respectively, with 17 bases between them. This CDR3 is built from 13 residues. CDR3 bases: TGTGCCAGCAGTTTCGGCGGCAGTCCCCCGAAGTACTTC. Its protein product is CASSFGGSPPKYF.

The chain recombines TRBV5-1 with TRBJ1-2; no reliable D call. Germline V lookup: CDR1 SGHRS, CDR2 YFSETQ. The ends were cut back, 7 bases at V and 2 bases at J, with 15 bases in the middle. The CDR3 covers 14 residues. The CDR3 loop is CASRTLDGNYGYTF. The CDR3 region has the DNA TGCGCCAGCCGTACCTTAGACGGGAACTATGGCTACACCTTC.

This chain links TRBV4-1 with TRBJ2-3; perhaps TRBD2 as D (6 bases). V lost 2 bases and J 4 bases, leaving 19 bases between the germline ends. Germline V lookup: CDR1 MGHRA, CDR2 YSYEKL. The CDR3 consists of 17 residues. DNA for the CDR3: TGCGCCAGCAGCCAACCCCCTGGAGGGGCCCGGGCAGATACGCAGTATTTT. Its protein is CASSQPPGGARADTQYF.

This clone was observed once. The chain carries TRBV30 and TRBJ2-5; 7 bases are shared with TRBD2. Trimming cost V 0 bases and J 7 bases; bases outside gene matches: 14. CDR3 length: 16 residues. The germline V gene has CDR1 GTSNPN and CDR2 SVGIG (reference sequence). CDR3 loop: CAWSVARRRGIVTQYF. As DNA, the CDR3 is TGTGCCTGGAGTGTAGCAAGGCGGCGGGGGATCGTGACCCAGTACTTC.

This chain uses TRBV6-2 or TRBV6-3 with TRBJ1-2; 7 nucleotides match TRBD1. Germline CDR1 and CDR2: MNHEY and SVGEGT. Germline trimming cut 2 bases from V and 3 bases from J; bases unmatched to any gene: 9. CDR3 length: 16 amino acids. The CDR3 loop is CASSYEGQRFYYGYTF. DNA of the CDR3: TGTGCCAGCAGTTACGAGGGACAGAGATTTTACTATGGCTACACCTTC.

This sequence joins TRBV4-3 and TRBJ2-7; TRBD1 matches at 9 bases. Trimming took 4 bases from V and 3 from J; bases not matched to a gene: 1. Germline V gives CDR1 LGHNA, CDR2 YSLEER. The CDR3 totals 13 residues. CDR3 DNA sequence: TGCGCCAGCAGCCTGGACAGGGGCTACGAGCAGTACTTC. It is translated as CASSLDRGYEQYF.

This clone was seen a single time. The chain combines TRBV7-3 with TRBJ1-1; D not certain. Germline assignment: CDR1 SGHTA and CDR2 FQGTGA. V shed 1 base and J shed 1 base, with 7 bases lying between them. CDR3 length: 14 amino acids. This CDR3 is CASSLNSGNTEAFF. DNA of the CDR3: TGTGCCAGCAGCTTAAACTCTGGGAACACTGAAGCTTTCTTT.

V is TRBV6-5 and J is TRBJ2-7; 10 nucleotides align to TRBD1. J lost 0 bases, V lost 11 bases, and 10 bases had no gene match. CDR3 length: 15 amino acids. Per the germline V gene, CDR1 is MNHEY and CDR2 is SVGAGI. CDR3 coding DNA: TGTGCCTTTTCCCCGGACAGGGGGAGCTCCTACGAGCAGTACTTC. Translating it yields CAFSPDRGSSYEQYF.

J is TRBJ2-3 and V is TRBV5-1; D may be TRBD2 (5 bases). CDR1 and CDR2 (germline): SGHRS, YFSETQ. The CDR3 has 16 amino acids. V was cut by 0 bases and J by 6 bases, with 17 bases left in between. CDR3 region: CASSLAGAVLGDTQYF. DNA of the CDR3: TGCGCCAGCAGCTTGGCCGGAGCGGTCCTTGGGGATACGCAGTATTTT.

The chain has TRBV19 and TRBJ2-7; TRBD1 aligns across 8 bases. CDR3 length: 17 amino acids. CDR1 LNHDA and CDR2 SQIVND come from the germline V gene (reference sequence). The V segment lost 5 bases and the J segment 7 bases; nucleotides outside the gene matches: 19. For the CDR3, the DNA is TGTGCCAGTAGTGCGCGGACAGGGAGGATTTTTCTGGAGGAGCAGTACTTC. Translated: CASSARTGRIFLEEQYF.

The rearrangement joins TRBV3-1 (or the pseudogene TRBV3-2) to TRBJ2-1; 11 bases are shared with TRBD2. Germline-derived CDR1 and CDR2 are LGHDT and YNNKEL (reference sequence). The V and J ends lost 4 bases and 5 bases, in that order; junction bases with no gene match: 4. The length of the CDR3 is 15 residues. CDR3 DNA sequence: TGTGCCAGCAGCCTCGGGACTAGCGGCCACAATGAGCAGTTCTTC. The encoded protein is CASSLGTSGHNEQFF.

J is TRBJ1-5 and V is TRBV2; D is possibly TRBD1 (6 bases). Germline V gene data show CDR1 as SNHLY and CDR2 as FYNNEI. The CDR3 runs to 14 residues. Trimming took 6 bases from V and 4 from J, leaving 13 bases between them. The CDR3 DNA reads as TGTGCCAGCAGCGTCGGACAGCTGAATCAGCCCCAGCATTTT. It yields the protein CASSVGQLNQPQHF.

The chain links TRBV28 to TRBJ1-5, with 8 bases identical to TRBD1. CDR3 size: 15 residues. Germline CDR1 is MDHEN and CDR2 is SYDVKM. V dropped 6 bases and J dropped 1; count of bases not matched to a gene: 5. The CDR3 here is CASSADRGSNQPQHF. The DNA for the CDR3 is TGTGCCAGCAGCGCTGACAGGGGAAGCAATCAGCCCCAGCATTTT.

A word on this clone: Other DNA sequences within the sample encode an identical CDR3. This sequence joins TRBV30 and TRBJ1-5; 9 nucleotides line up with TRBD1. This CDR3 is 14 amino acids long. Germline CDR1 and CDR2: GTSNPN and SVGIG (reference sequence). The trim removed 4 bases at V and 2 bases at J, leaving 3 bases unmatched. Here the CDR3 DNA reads TGTGCCTGGAATCGGGACAGGGGCAATCAGCCCCAGCATTTT. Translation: CAWNRDRGNQPQHF.

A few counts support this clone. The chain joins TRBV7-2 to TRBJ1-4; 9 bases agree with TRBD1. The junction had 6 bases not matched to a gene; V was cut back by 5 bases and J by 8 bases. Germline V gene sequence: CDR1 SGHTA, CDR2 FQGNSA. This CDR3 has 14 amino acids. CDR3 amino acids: CASSRDREGEKLFF. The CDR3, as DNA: TGTGCCAGCAGCAGGGACAGGGAGGGAGAAAAACTGTTTTTT.

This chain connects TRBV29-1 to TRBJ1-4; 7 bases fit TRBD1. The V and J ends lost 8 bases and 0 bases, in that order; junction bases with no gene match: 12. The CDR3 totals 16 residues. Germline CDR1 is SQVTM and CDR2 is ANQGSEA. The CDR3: CSCRQGDYPTNEKLFF. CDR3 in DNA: TGCAGCTGCCGACAGGGAGACTATCCAACTAATGAAAAACTGTTTTTT.

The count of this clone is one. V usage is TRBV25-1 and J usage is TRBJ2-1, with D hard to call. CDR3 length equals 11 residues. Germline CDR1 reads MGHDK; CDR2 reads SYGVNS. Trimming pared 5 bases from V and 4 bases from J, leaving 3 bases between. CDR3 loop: CASSRYNEQFF. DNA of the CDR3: TGTGCCAGCAGTCGGTACAATGAGCAGTTCTTC.